This section outlines one T cell receptor (beta chain) sequence together with its context. Germline V gene sequence: CDR1 SQVTM, CDR2 ANQGSEA. V shed 3 bases, J shed 4 bases, and the junction held 8 bases outside the gene matches. The CDR3 is 14 amino acids. This specimen belongs to a study of control samples from healthy donors and cancer patients. The repertoire was sequenced with immunoSEQ multiplex PCR; TCRdb's copy has only in-frame clones and lacks some. The repertoire holds some 100,000 clones, with roughly 92% as singletons. The source is a human donor in good health. The donor label of this sample is uncertain. The chain is built from TRBV29-1 and TRBJ1-1, with TRBD1 identical over 7 bases. The sequencing input was blood. The CDR3 nucleotides are TGCAGCGTTGACCCGTCCGCAGGGGGCACTGAAGCTTTCTTT. This codes for CSVDPSAGGTEAFF.